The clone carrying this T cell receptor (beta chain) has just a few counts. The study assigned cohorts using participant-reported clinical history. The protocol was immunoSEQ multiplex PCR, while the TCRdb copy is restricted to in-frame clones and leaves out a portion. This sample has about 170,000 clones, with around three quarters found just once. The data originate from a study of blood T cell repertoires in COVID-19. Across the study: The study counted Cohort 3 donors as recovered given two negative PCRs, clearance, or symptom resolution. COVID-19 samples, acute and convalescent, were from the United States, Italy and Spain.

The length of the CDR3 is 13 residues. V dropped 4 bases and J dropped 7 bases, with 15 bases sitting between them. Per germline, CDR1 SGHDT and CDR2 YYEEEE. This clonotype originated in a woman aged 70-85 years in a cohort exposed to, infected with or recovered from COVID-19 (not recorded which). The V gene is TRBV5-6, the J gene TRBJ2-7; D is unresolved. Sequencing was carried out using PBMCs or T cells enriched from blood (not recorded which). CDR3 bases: TGTGCCAGCAGCCAGATGACAAACCGGGAGCAGTACTTC. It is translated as CASSQMTNREQYF.